These 22 T cell receptor beta chains were all obtained from the same sample, sequenced in a study of CD4 T cells in relation to SARS-CoV-2 and coronaviruses. Measured with immunoSEQ multiplex PCR; TCRdb has only the in-frame clones, and not every one. The data contain about 31,000 clones, roughly 76% of them singletons. Their target antigens are unknown. The sequenced material came from memory CD4+ T cells from PBMCs, cultured in vitro. These receptors originate from an adult with COVID-19.

The CDR3 reads CASRQGARETQYF. CDR3 nucleotides: TGTGCCAGTAGACAGGGGGCGAGGGAGACCCAGTACTTC. The chain links TRBV6-6 to TRBJ2-5; 10 positions agree with TRBD1. The CDR3 consists of 13 residues. J gave up 5 bases and V 9 bases, and 6 bases lay outside the gene matches. Germline CDR1 MNHNY, CDR2 SVGAGI (reference sequence).

By sample share, this clone is medium-sized. V gene TRBV5-4 combines with J gene TRBJ1-4, with D tentatively TRBD1 (5 bases). Looked up from germline, CDR1 is SGHNT and CDR2 is YYREEE (reference sequence). The CDR3 totals 14 residues. Trimming took 2 bases from V and 6 from J, leaving 11 bases between them. CDR3 residues: CASSLRQGDEKLFF. For the CDR3, the DNA is TGTGCCAGCAGCTTAAGGCAGGGTGATGAAAAACTGTTTTTT.

The chain employs TRBV2 and TRBJ2-5; maybe TRBD1 (6 bases). Per germline, CDR1 SNHLY and CDR2 FYNNEI. This CDR3 spans 13 amino acids. V was shortened by 7 bases and J by 5 bases, with 14 bases between the two germline ends. CDR3 coding DNA: TGTGCCAGCAACCGGGACACTACGGAGACCCAGTACTTC. Protein product: CASNRDTTETQYF.

The genes are TRBV28 and TRBJ1-2; 7 nucleotides match TRBD1. V lost 5 bases, J lost 0 bases, and 6 bases stayed unmatched. CDR1 and CDR2 from the germline V gene are MDHEN and SYDVKM. The CDR3 runs 15 residues. CDR3: CASSSLQGPNYGYTF. In nucleotides, the CDR3 is TGTGCCAGCAGTAGCTTACAGGGGCCTAACTATGGCTACACCTTC.

This chain connects TRBV3-1 (or the pseudogene TRBV3-2) to TRBJ2-5; D is possibly TRBD1 or TRBD2 (5 bases each). The V and J ends lost 2 bases and 2 bases respectively, with 18 bases between them. This CDR3 is built from 17 residues. The germline CDR1 and CDR2 sequences are LGHDT and YNNKEL (reference sequence). In DNA, the CDR3 is TGTGCCAGCAGCCAAATTAGACAGCGGAGCTTACAAGAGACCCAGTACTTC. Amino acid sequence: CASSQIRQRSLQETQYF.

The chain recombines TRBV7-2 with TRBJ2-5; 8 bases map to TRBD2. Germline V CDR1 and CDR2: SGHTA, FQGNSA. The CDR3 is 15 residues long. After removal of 5 bases from V and 0 bases from J, the junction contained 5 bases not matched to a gene. The CDR3 here is CASSPPSGYQETQYF. The DNA of the CDR3 is TGTGCCAGCAGCCCGCCTAGCGGGTACCAAGAGACCCAGTACTTC.

The rearrangement joins TRBV28 to TRBJ1-1; D gene uncertain. Germline V gene lookup returns CDR1 MDHEN and CDR2 SYDVKM. The V end was cut by 3 bases, the J end by 6 bases, with 5 bases between. The CDR3 length is 11 residues. CDR3 loop: CASSLFPEAFF. The CDR3 region has the DNA TGTGCCAGCAGTTTGTTTCCTGAAGCTTTCTTT. Full variable domain (outside the CDR3, taken from reference TRBV28 and TRBJ1-1): DVKVTQSSRYLVKRTGEKVFLECVQDMDHENMFWYRQDPGLGLRLIYFSYDVKMKEKGDIPEGYSVSREKKERFSLILESASTNQTSMYLCASSLFPEAFFGQGTRLTVV.

This sequence joins TRBV6-2 or TRBV6-3 and TRBJ1-2; D uncertain. V lost 0 bases and J lost 6, with 8 bases in between. CDR1 and CDR2 from the germline V gene are MNHEY and SVGEGT. CDR3 length: 13 amino acids. CDR3 sequence (DNA): TGTGCCAGCAGTTACTCGTTTAAGAATGGCTACACCTTC. Translated: CASSYSFKNGYTF.

This clone turned up a few times. The rearrangement uses TRBV3-1 (or the pseudogene TRBV3-2) and TRBJ1-2, with no clear D. The CDR3 runs 13 residues. V lost 0 bases to trimming and J lost 5 bases, with 7 bases between them. Germline CDR1 reads LGHDT; CDR2 reads YNNKEL (reference sequence). As DNA, the CDR3 is TGTGCCAGCAGCCAAGACGTGGGGTATGGCTACACCTTC. Translation gives CASSQDVGYGYTF.

The chain combines TRBV6-2 or TRBV6-3 with TRBJ2-2; no reliable D call. The CDR3 sequence is 14 residues long. V shed 0 bases and J shed 3 bases, with 5 bases lying between them. Germline-derived CDR1 and CDR2 are MNHEY and SVGEGT. CDR3 in amino acids: CASSYSQDTGELFF. CDR3 nucleotide sequence: TGTGCCAGCAGTTACTCCCAGGACACCGGGGAGCTGTTTTTT.

This clone was observed a few times. The chain couples TRBV15 to TRBJ2-5; D unresolved. Trimming pared 1 base from V and 5 bases from J, leaving 8 bases between. The germline gives CDR1 LNHNV, CDR2 YYDKDF (reference sequence). The CDR3 has 13 amino acids. As DNA, the CDR3 is TGTGCCACCAGCAGAGTGTTCGTGGAGACCCAGTACTTC. Its translation: CATSRVFVETQYF.

The CDR3 sequence is CASSSGRPLDTQYF. CDR3 bases: TGTGCCAGCAGCTCAGGGAGGCCGCTGGATACGCAGTATTTT. The rearrangement links TRBV7-9 to TRBJ2-3, with a weak D call TRBD2 (6 bases). The CDR3 spans 14 residues. Trimming removed 4 bases from V and 6 bases from J, with 14 bases in between. CDR1 is SEHNR and CDR2 is FQNEAQ in the germline V gene (reference sequence).

This clone was recorded only once. The chain has TRBV5-8 and TRBJ1-6; D gene ambiguous. The CDR3 sequence is 17 residues long. Germline V gene data show CDR1 as SGHTS and CDR2 as YDEGEE. Deletions cut 4 bases from V and 9 bases from J, with 23 bases between. The CDR3 DNA reads as TGTGCCAGCAGCCTCCGAAAGGGAAGAGCCAATTTTTCACCCCTCCACTTT. It codes for CASSLRKGRANFSPLHF.

The gene calls are TRBV10-3 and TRBJ2-5; D may match TRBD1 or TRBD2 (7 bases each). The CDR3 is 13 amino acids. V dropped 8 bases and J dropped 4 bases, with 14 bases sitting between them. The V gene's germline CDR1 is ENHRY and CDR2 SYGVKD. DNA for the CDR3: TGTGCCATCGGGAGGGGGGACAGAGAGACCCAGTACTTC. This sequence encodes CAIGRGDRETQYF.

This rearrangement joins TRBV11-2 to TRBJ2-3; D gene ambiguous. There are 14 residues in the CDR3. Trimming stripped 1 base from V and 4 bases from J, with 9 bases between. Germline V CDR1 and CDR2: SGHAT, FQNNGV. CDR3: CASSLGLQADTQYF. The CDR3 bases are TGTGCCAGCAGCTTAGGCCTACAAGCAGATACGCAGTATTTT. Together with reference TRBV11-2 and TRBJ2-3, the CDR3 gives the full variable domain: EAGVAQSPRYKIIEKRQSVAFWCNPISGHATLYWYQQILGQGPKLLIQFQNNGVVDDSQLPKDRFSAERLKGVDSTLKIQPAKLEDSAVYLCASSLGLQADTQYFGPGTRLTVL.

CDR3 in amino acids: CASGFGDTEAFF. The CDR3 DNA is TGTGCTAGTGGGTTCGGGGACACTGAAGCTTTCTTT. This rearrangement joins TRBV12-5 to TRBJ1-1, with D uncertain. This CDR3 is built from 12 residues. V lost 6 bases and J 3 bases, leaving 8 bases between the germline ends. Germline V gene sequence: CDR1 LGHNT, CDR2 FRNRAP.

This clone was seen once. The chain couples TRBV29-1 to TRBJ2-7, with D tentatively TRBD1 (6 bases). Germline lookup yields CDR1 SQVTM and CDR2 ANQGSEA. Trimming took off 4 bases at V and 1 base at J, with 14 bases between the two ends. This CDR3 is 14 amino acids long. The CDR3 loop is CSVAHPQGSYEQYF. Written as DNA, the CDR3 is TGCAGCGTTGCGCATCCACAGGGATCCTACGAGCAGTACTTC.

This clone was seen only a few times. The chain has TRBV5-5 and TRBJ1-1; possible D gene TRBD1, 5 bases. Germline V gives CDR1 SGHKS, CDR2 YYEKEE (reference sequence). The CDR3 totals 14 residues. V was cut by 2 bases and J by 4 bases, with 12 bases left in between. The CDR3 sequence is CASSFGQGVTEAFF. The CDR3 DNA sequence: TGTGCCAGCAGCTTTGGCCAGGGAGTCACTGAAGCTTTCTTT.

This clone was observed once. V and J are TRBV29-1 and TRBJ2-5, with D tentatively TRBD2 (6 bases). The germline CDR1 and CDR2 sequences are SQVTM and ANQGSEA. V was shortened by 3 bases and J by 2 bases, with 7 bases between the two germline ends. The CDR3 has 12 residues. DNA of the CDR3: TGCAGCGTTGAGGCGGGGCAAGAGACCCAGTACTTC. This sequence encodes CSVEAGQETQYF.

This chain joins TRBV6-5 and TRBJ2-1, with TRBD2 matching over 12 bases. After removal of 6 bases from V and 9 bases from J, the junction contained 9 bases not matched to a gene. Germline loops: CDR1 MNHEY, CDR2 SVGAGI. This CDR3 is 15 amino acids long. In DNA form, the CDR3 reads TGTGCCAGCAGAAGACTAGCGGGAGACAGGGGTGAGCAGTTCTTC. Translating gives CASRRLAGDRGEQFF.

The chain is built from TRBV3-1 (or the pseudogene TRBV3-2) and TRBJ2-7; TRBD2 agrees at 14 bases. Trimming at V came to 1 base and at J to 3 bases, leaving 5 bases not matched to a gene. The CDR3 loop spans 17 amino acids. The germline V gene encodes CDR1 LGHDT and CDR2 YNNKEL (reference sequence). This CDR3 reads CASSQAPGTSGSYEQYF. Here the CDR3 DNA reads TGTGCCAGCAGCCAAGCGCCCGGGACTAGCGGGAGCTACGAGCAGTACTTC.

J is TRBJ2-7 and V is TRBV3-1 (or the pseudogene TRBV3-2); D unclear. V shed 4 bases and J shed 3 bases, with 7 bases lying between them. Looked up from germline, CDR1 is LGHDT and CDR2 is YNNKEL (reference sequence). The CDR3 covers 12 residues. CDR3 bases: TGTGCCAGCAGCCTCTTATACTACGAGCAGTACTTC. Translation gives CASSLLYYEQYF.